This T cell receptor beta chain was observed in a study of T cell changes during pregnancy in multiple sclerosis. This clone was seen only once. Trimming at V came to 2 bases and at J to 8 bases, leaving 6 bases not matched to a gene. Germline V gene sequence: CDR1 MDHEN, CDR2 SYDVKM. The CDR3 runs to 14 residues. Data came from immunoSEQ multiplex PCR; TCRdb stores just in-frame clones and leaves some out. The sample contains some 100,000 clones, roughly nine tenths of which appear only once. Material: peripheral blood, obtained in the second trimester of pregnancy. The origin of this receptor is a female donor with multiple sclerosis, enrolled in a pregnancy study. The chain links TRBV28 to TRBJ2-1; 7 positions match TRBD1. The CDR3 reads CASSLDRVVHEQFF. The CDR3 DNA sequence: TGTGCCAGCAGTTTAGACAGGGTGGTTCATGAGCAGTTCTTC.